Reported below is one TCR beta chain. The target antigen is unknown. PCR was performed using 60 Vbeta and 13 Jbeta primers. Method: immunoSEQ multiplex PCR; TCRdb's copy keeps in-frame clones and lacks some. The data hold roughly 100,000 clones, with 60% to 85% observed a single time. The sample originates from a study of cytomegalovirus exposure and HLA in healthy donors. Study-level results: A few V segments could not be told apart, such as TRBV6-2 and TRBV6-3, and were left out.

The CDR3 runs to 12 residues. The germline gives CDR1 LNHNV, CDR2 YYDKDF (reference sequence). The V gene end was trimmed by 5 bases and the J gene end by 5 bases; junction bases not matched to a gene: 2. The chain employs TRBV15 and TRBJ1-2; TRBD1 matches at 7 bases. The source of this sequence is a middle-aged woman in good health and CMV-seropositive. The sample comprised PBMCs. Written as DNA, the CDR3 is TGTGCCACCAGCGAACAGGGGTATGGCTACACCTTC. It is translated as CATSEQGYGYTF.